Below are 22 T cell receptor beta chains sequenced from a single sample in a study of T cell responses to AZD1222 COVID-19 vaccine. Sequencing was performed with immunoSEQ multiplex PCR; in TCRdb, only in-frame clones are kept and a portion is missing. The sample has about 140,000 clones; 91% are singletons. This material consisted of peripheral blood, taken 28 days after the second dose of the MenACWY control vaccine. These receptors were taken from an adult who received the MenACWY meningococcal vaccine as a control.

The CDR3 DNA reads as TGCGCCAGCAGCTTCAGGCAGGGGTTGAATGAGCAGTTCTTC. This translates into CASSFRQGLNEQFF. The chain recombines TRBV5-1 with TRBJ2-1, with a weak D call TRBD1 (6 bases). V gave up 2 bases and J gave up 7 bases, with 13 bases separating them. This CDR3 comprises 14 residues. Germline CDR1 is SGHRS and CDR2 is YFSETQ.

This clone was seen a single time. The J gene is TRBJ1-6, the V gene TRBV23-1, with TRBD1 matching over 8 bases. TRBV23-1 is annotated as an ORF whose role is uncertain. J was trimmed by 9 bases and V by 3 bases; bases with no gene match: 10. The CDR3 runs to 16 residues. The CDR3 here is CASSQTTDRVSSPLHF. The CDR3 DNA reads as TGCGCCAGCAGTCAGACAACGGACAGGGTCAGTTCACCCCTCCACTTT.

V gene TRBV27 combines with J gene TRBJ1-1, with 7 nucleotides matching TRBD1. CDR1 MNHEY and CDR2 SMNVEV come from the germline V gene (reference sequence). This CDR3 is built from 14 residues. V lost 3 bases, J lost 1 base, and 2 bases stayed unmatched. For the CDR3, the DNA is TGTGCCAGCAGTTTTCGACAGGGGAACACTGAAGCTTTCTTT. Amino acid sequence: CASSFRQGNTEAFF.

The V call is TRBV7-6, the J call TRBJ1-5, with 12 bases fitting TRBD1. The junction had 12 bases not matched to a gene; V was cut back by 5 bases and J by 7 bases. Per germline, CDR1 SGHVS and CDR2 FNYEAQ. The CDR3 has 17 residues. CDR3 nucleotide sequence: TGTGCCAGCAGCGCCGGCCCCGGGACAGGGGGCCTGCAGCCCCAGCATTTT. Translation gives CASSAGPGTGGLQPQHF.

The chain has TRBV9 and TRBJ2-1; 7 positions match TRBD2. Per germline, CDR1 SGDLS and CDR2 YYNGEE. The CDR3 loop spans 15 amino acids. V dropped 4 bases and J dropped 6; count of bases not matched to a gene: 10. Here the CDR3 DNA reads TGTGCCAGCAGCCGGAGCGGGACGATGTTCAATGAGCAGTTCTTC. It codes for CASSRSGTMFNEQFF.

The V call is TRBV6-1, the J call TRBJ1-3; no reliable D call. The V and J ends lost 3 bases and 7 bases respectively, with 7 bases between them. The CDR3 has 12 amino acids. Germline CDR1 is MNHNS and CDR2 is SASEGT. In DNA, the CDR3 is TGTGCCAGCAGTGATCGGTTCAACACCATATATTTT. Its translation is CASSDRFNTIYF.

The chain uses TRBV28 and TRBJ1-1; D remains ambiguous. This CDR3 contains 14 residues. The germline V gene has CDR1 MDHEN and CDR2 SYDVKM. V lost 2 bases and J 11 bases, leaving 18 bases between the germline ends. This CDR3 reads CASSLPNTHHVAFF. For the CDR3, the DNA is TGTGCCAGCAGTTTACCCAACACCCACCACGTGGCTTTCTTT.

The V gene is TRBV7-9, the J gene TRBJ1-4; possibly TRBD1 for D (5 bases). Germline V lookup: CDR1 SEHNR, CDR2 FQNEAQ (reference sequence). The length of the CDR3 is 13 residues. V was shortened by 4 bases and J by 7 bases, with 10 bases between the two germline ends. The CDR3, as DNA: TGTGCCAGCAGCTCACAGGAGGGTGAAAAACTGTTTTTT. Translated, it gives CASSSQEGEKLFF.

This chain uses TRBV4-1 with TRBJ2-7; 11 bases are a match to TRBD1. The CDR3 covers 16 residues. Germline CDR1 is MGHRA and CDR2 is YSYEKL. The V segment lost 4 bases and the J segment 2 bases; nucleotides outside the gene matches: 7. CDR3 residues: CASSREPGQGAYEQYF. CDR3 DNA sequence: TGCGCCAGCAGCCGGGAACCGGGACAGGGGGCCTACGAGCAGTACTTC.

Note on this clone: The germline gene is not matched at one end of the junction; a read error may be the cause. V is TRBV6-2 or TRBV6-3 and J is TRBJ2-7, with D perhaps matching TRBD2 (5 bases). The germline V gene encodes CDR1 MNHEY and CDR2 SVGEGT. The CDR3 totals 12 residues. In DNA form, the CDR3 reads TGTGCCAGCAGTTACTTTTCCGGGGAAGGTAGCTTC. As protein: CASSYFSGEGSF.

V is TRBV5-1 and J is TRBJ1-1; D is unresolved. This CDR3 comprises 14 residues. Germline CDR1 reads SGHRS; CDR2 reads YFSETQ. Trimming cost V 7 bases and J 1 base, with 14 bases left between them. CDR3 DNA sequence: TGCGCCAGCGGAAGCCCTGACCAGAACACTGAAGCTTTCTTT. It translates to CASGSPDQNTEAFF.

The gene calls are TRBV15 and TRBJ1-1; no firm D call. Germline CDR1 LNHNV, CDR2 YYDKDF (reference sequence). The V end lost 0 bases, the J end lost 6 bases, and 8 bases lay between the germline ends. This CDR3 has 13 amino acids. CDR3 amino acids: CATSRDQSAEAFF. The DNA of the CDR3 is TGTGCCACCAGCAGAGATCAGTCTGCTGAAGCTTTCTTT.

The CDR3 sequence is CASLEGTVEKLFF. As DNA, the CDR3 is TGCGCCAGTTTGGAGGGGACAGTTGAAAAACTGTTTTTT. The V and J genes are TRBV10-2 and TRBJ1-4, with 7 bases aligning to TRBD1. This CDR3 has 13 amino acids. J was trimmed by 7 bases and V by 9 bases; bases with no gene match: 8. Germline CDR1 is WSHSY and CDR2 is SAAADI.

The gene calls are TRBV5-6 and TRBJ2-2, with TRBD1 matching 8 bases. After removal of 4 bases from V and 11 bases from J, the junction contained 16 bases not matched to a gene. The CDR3 spans 16 residues. The germline V gene encodes CDR1 SGHDT and CDR2 YYEEEE. CDR3 in DNA: TGTGCCAGCAGCGGGGGACTCGGGACAGGTTTTATTGAGCTGTTTTTT. Translated: CASSGGLGTGFIELFF.

The chain employs TRBV9 and TRBJ2-2, with a weak D call TRBD1 (5 bases). Germline V gives CDR1 SGDLS, CDR2 YYNGEE. V was clipped by 4 bases and J by 7 bases, with 14 bases between them. There are 14 residues in the CDR3. CDR3 loop: CASSTDSEFGELFF. The CDR3 DNA follows: TGTGCCAGCAGCACAGACAGTGAGTTCGGGGAGCTGTTTTTT.

The chain couples TRBV6-5 to TRBJ2-5; 8 nucleotides line up with TRBD2. The V gene end was trimmed by 7 bases and the J gene end by 5 bases; junction bases not matched to a gene: 12. The CDR3 consists of 15 residues. CDR1 MNHEY and CDR2 SVGAGI come from the germline V gene. The CDR3 is CASNPGGRSGETQYF. The CDR3 nucleotides are TGTGCCAGCAACCCTGGCGGGAGGTCGGGGGAGACCCAGTACTTC.

The chain employs TRBV19 and TRBJ2-1; D assignment may be TRBD1 or TRBD2 (7 bases each). Germline loops: CDR1 LNHDA, CDR2 SQIVND (reference sequence). Trimming shortened V by 2 bases and J by 2 bases, and 13 bases separated the two germline ends. There are 16 residues in the CDR3. CDR3 loop: CASSIPSGGAYNEQFF. In DNA form, the CDR3 reads TGTGCCAGTAGTATACCGTCAGGGGGGGCCTACAATGAGCAGTTCTTC.

This clone showed up just a few times. The chain couples TRBV7-3 to TRBJ2-2; D is possibly TRBD2 (5 bases). Deletions cut 5 bases from V and 1 base from J, with 20 bases between. There are 18 residues in the CDR3. Per the germline V gene, CDR1 is SGHTA and CDR2 is FQGTGA. The CDR3, as DNA: TGTGCCAGCAGCCCCATCGGGGTTCCAGCTGAGAACACCGGGGAGCTGTTTTTT. It is translated as CASSPIGVPAENTGELFF. The full variable domain, in which reference TRBV7-3 and TRBJ2-2 provide the parts outside the CDR3, is GAGVSQTPSNKVTEKGKYVELRCDPISGHTALYWYRQSLGQGPEFLIYFQGTGAADDSGLPNDRFFAVRPEGSVSTLKIQRTERGDSAVYLCASSPIGVPAENTGELFFGEGSRLTVL.

The chain recombines TRBV30 with TRBJ2-7; 7 bases agree with TRBD1. Germline trimming cut 2 bases from V and 4 bases from J; bases unmatched to any gene: 11. Germline assignment: CDR1 GTSNPN and CDR2 SVGIG (reference sequence). The CDR3 length is 15 residues. CDR3 sequence: CAWSPPGGWVYEQYF. The CDR3 DNA reads as TGTGCCTGGAGTCCCCCAGGGGGATGGGTTTACGAGCAGTACTTC.

CDR3 in amino acids: CASSQSQVYTQYF. CDR3 coding DNA: TGTGCCAGTAGTCAAAGCCAGGTATATACGCAGTATTTT. The gene calls are TRBV19 and TRBJ2-3, with D hard to call. V gave up 5 bases and J gave up 7 bases, with 13 bases separating them. The CDR3 has 13 residues. Germline CDR1 and CDR2: LNHDA and SQIVND (reference sequence).

The chain combines TRBV10-1 with TRBJ2-2; TRBD1 agrees at 11 bases. This CDR3 has 17 amino acids. J lost 4 bases, V lost 2 bases, and 6 bases had no gene match. CDR1 and CDR2 from the germline V gene are WNHNN and SYGVQD (reference sequence). The CDR3 here is CASSEPSGTGGTGELFF. DNA of the CDR3: TGCGCCAGCAGTGAGCCCTCCGGGACAGGGGGCACCGGGGAGCTGTTTTTT.

The sample holds one count of this clone. The J gene is TRBJ1-2, the V gene TRBV4-3, with D perhaps matching TRBD1 (5 bases). CDR3 size: 15 residues. Per the germline V gene, CDR1 is LGHNA and CDR2 is YSLEER. The germline V and J ends were trimmed by 0 bases and 4 bases, with 12 bases remaining between them. The CDR3 here is CASSQEIRDRYGYTF. The CDR3 region has the DNA TGCGCCAGCAGCCAAGAGATACGGGACCGCTATGGCTACACCTTC.